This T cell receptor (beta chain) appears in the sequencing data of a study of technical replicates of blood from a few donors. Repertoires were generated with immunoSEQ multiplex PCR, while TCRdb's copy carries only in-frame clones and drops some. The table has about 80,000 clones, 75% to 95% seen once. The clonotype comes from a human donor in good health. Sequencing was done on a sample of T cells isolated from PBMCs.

CDR3 coding DNA: TGTGCCAGCAGCCGGGACAGGCGTTATGAGCCCCAGCATTTT. Its protein is CASSRDRRYEPQHF. The chain joins TRBV27 to TRBJ1-5; 8 positions match TRBD1. Per germline, CDR1 MNHEY and CDR2 SMNVEV (reference sequence). The CDR3 has 14 amino acids. V lost 6 bases, J lost 8 bases, and 9 bases stayed unmatched.